Listed below are T cell receptor beta chains from one sample, sequenced in a study of cytomegalovirus exposure and HLA in healthy donors. Assay used: immunoSEQ multiplex PCR; TCRdb lists only in-frame clones, some missing. The repertoire includes about 220,000 clones, roughly 75% of them detected once, and 1.8% sits in the top ten. The specimen sequenced was PBMCs. The receptors come from a woman aged 25 to 39 in good health and CMV-seronegative. CDR3s include the opening cysteine and the closing phenylalanine or tryptophan. A D gene is named only where the DNA matches it firmly. Not every row has a clone size; where given, it reads once, few, many or a size class.

d_call j_call clone_size v_call cdr3_aa cdr3_nt
- TRBJ1-1 - TRBV12-5 CASGTPGLNTEAFF TGTGCTAGTGGTACTCCGGGGTTGAACACTGAAGCTTTCTTT
- TRBJ2-2 few TRBV6-5 CASSYSGGVDGELFF TGTGCCAGCAGTTACTCAGGAGGGGTTGACGGGGAGCTGTTTTTT
- TRBJ1-1 - TRBV6-5 CASSEGGTEAFF TGTGCCAGCAGTGAAGGAGGGACTGAAGCTTTCTTT
- TRBJ1-1 - TRBV10-3 CAISEPPSRTEAFF TGTGCCATCAGTGAGCCCCCATCGAGGACTGAAGCTTTCTTT
- TRBJ1-2 - TRBV5-4 CASSPDFGIGENYGYTF TGTGCCAGCAGCCCCGATTTTGGTATAGGGGAAAACTATGGCTACACCTTC
- TRBJ1-2 - TRBV2 CASSEEQTYGYTF TGTGCCAGCAGTGAAGAACAGACCTATGGCTACACCTTC
TRBD1 TRBJ2-1 few TRBV5-4 CASGDRGDSHEQFF TGTGCCAGCGGGGACAGGGGGGATTCCCATGAGCAGTTCTTC
- TRBJ2-2 - TRBV5-4 CASSRPEQGMDTGELFF TGTGCCAGCAGCAGACCAGAGCAGGGAATGGACACCGGGGAGCTGTTTTTT
TRBD1 TRBJ2-2 - TRBV7-2 CASSTTQGYTGELFF TGTGCCAGCAGCACCACACAGGGGTACACCGGGGAGCTGTTTTTT
- TRBJ2-2 - TRBV7-9 CSSSFLGLSDPNTGELFF TGTTCCAGCAGCTTTTTGGGCCTTAGCGACCCGAACACCGGGGAGCTGTTTTTT
TRBD1 TRBJ1-1 - TRBV4-1 CASSGNRGWGTEAFF TGCGCCAGCAGCGGAAACAGGGGGTGGGGGACTGAAGCTTTCTTT
- TRBJ2-4 few TRBV7-9 CASSFEGVDKNIQYF TGTGCCAGCAGCTTCGAAGGGGTGGACAAAAACATTCAGTACTTC
- TRBJ1-5 - TRBV5-5 CASSQVPGDNQPQHF TGCGCCAGCAGCCAAGTCCCGGGTGACAATCAGCCCCAGCATTTT
- TRBJ2-1 once TRBV14 CASSLLGGLDYNEQFF TGTGCCAGCAGCCTCCTCGGAGGGCTAGACTACAATGAGCAGTTCTTC
TRBD2 TRBJ2-7 - TRBV2 CASRGGTSGRAGYEQYF TGTGCCAGCAGGGGTGGGACTAGCGGGAGGGCCGGATACGAGCAGTACTTC
TRBD1 TRBJ1-4 few TRBV4-1 CASSQGGTGGQKLFF TGCGCCAGCAGCCAAGGAGGGACAGGGGGACAAAAACTGTTTTTT
- TRBJ1-5 few TRBV6-1 CATNLGNQPQHF TGTGCCACGAACTTGGGCAATCAGCCCCAGCATTTT
TRBD2 TRBJ2-3 - TRBV6-5 CASRGGTDTQYF TGTGCCTCTCGGGGGGGCACAGATACGCAGTATTTT
- TRBJ2-5 - TRBV6-6 CASGGLGQETQYF TGTGCCAGTGGGGGACTGGGGCAAGAGACCCAGTACTTC
- TRBJ2-7 - TRBV7-2 CASSLGAGNYEQYF TGTGCCAGCAGCTTAGGGGCCGGGAATTACGAGCAGTACTTC
TRBD1 TRBJ1-1 - TRBV5-1 CASTQGQGNTEAFF TGCGCCAGCACCCAGGGACAGGGTAATACTGAAGCTTTCTTT
- TRBJ2-1 - TRBV6-5 CASRNRELQFF TGTGCCAGCAGGAACCGGGAGCTGCAGTTCTTC
TRBD1 TRBJ1-2 - TRBV7-9 CASSLGTGAQLAYGYTF TGTGCCAGCAGCTTGGGGACAGGGGCCCAACTAGCCTATGGCTACACCTTC
- TRBJ2-1 - TRBV9 CASSVGGESEQFF TGTGCCAGCAGCGTAGGGGGGGAGAGTGAGCAGTTCTTC
TRBD2 TRBJ2-5 - TRBV7-7 CASSVGLAGIETQYF TGTGCTAGCAGCGTCGGACTAGCGGGGATAGAGACCCAGTACTTC
- TRBJ2-2 - TRBV6-5 CASLGEYTGELFF TGTGCCTCCCTCGGAGAGTACACCGGGGAGCTGTTTTTT
- TRBJ2-3 - TRBV27 CASSSWGEISTDTQYF TGTGCCAGCAGTTCCTGGGGGGAGATTAGCACAGATACGCAGTATTTT
TRBD1 TRBJ2-7 few TRBV27 CASRLTGGPYEQYF TGTGCCAGCAGACTCACAGGGGGCCCTTACGAGCAGTACTTC
- TRBJ1-1 - TRBV5-4 CASSDEGVTEAFF TGTGCCAGCAGCGACGAGGGGGTCACTGAAGCTTTCTTT
- TRBJ1-1 few TRBV7-8 CASSLQGGNTEAFF TGTGCCAGCAGCTTACAAGGGGGTAACACTGAAGCTTTCTTT
TRBD2 TRBJ2-7 - TRBV5-3 CARRGTRDSGTYEQYF TGTGCCAGAAGGGGCACCCGTGATAGCGGGACCTACGAGCAGTACTTC
- TRBJ2-7 - TRBV14 CASSQGDKQYF TGTGCCAGCAGCCAAGGGGACAAGCAGTACTTC
- TRBJ1-1 - TRBV27 CASSLSSTGFINTEAFF TGTGCCAGCAGTCTAAGTTCCACAGGGTTCATAAACACTGAAGCTTTCTTT
- TRBJ1-4 - TRBV7-9 CASSLTATNEKLFF TGTGCCAGCAGCTTGACAGCAACTAATGAAAAACTGTTTTTT
- TRBJ2-1 - TRBV10-3 CAIGGGVYNEQFF TGTGCCATCGGCGGCGGAGTCTACAATGAGCAGTTCTTC
TRBD1 TRBJ2-1 few TRBV7-6 CASSLGGQGNNEQFF TGTGCCAGCAGCTTAGGGGGACAGGGGAACAATGAGCAGTTCTTC
- TRBJ1-1 - TRBV5-6 CDSRLGQYTEAFF TGTGACAGCAGACTCGGACAGTACACTGAAGCTTTCTTT
TRBD1 TRBJ1-1 - TRBV27 CASTPQGATEAFF TGTGCCAGCACACCCCAGGGGGCTACTGAAGCTTTCTTT
TRBD2 TRBJ2-1 - TRBV27 CASSSLGGGYNEQFF TGTGCCAGCAGTTCCCTGGGGGGGGGCTACAATGAGCAGTTCTTC